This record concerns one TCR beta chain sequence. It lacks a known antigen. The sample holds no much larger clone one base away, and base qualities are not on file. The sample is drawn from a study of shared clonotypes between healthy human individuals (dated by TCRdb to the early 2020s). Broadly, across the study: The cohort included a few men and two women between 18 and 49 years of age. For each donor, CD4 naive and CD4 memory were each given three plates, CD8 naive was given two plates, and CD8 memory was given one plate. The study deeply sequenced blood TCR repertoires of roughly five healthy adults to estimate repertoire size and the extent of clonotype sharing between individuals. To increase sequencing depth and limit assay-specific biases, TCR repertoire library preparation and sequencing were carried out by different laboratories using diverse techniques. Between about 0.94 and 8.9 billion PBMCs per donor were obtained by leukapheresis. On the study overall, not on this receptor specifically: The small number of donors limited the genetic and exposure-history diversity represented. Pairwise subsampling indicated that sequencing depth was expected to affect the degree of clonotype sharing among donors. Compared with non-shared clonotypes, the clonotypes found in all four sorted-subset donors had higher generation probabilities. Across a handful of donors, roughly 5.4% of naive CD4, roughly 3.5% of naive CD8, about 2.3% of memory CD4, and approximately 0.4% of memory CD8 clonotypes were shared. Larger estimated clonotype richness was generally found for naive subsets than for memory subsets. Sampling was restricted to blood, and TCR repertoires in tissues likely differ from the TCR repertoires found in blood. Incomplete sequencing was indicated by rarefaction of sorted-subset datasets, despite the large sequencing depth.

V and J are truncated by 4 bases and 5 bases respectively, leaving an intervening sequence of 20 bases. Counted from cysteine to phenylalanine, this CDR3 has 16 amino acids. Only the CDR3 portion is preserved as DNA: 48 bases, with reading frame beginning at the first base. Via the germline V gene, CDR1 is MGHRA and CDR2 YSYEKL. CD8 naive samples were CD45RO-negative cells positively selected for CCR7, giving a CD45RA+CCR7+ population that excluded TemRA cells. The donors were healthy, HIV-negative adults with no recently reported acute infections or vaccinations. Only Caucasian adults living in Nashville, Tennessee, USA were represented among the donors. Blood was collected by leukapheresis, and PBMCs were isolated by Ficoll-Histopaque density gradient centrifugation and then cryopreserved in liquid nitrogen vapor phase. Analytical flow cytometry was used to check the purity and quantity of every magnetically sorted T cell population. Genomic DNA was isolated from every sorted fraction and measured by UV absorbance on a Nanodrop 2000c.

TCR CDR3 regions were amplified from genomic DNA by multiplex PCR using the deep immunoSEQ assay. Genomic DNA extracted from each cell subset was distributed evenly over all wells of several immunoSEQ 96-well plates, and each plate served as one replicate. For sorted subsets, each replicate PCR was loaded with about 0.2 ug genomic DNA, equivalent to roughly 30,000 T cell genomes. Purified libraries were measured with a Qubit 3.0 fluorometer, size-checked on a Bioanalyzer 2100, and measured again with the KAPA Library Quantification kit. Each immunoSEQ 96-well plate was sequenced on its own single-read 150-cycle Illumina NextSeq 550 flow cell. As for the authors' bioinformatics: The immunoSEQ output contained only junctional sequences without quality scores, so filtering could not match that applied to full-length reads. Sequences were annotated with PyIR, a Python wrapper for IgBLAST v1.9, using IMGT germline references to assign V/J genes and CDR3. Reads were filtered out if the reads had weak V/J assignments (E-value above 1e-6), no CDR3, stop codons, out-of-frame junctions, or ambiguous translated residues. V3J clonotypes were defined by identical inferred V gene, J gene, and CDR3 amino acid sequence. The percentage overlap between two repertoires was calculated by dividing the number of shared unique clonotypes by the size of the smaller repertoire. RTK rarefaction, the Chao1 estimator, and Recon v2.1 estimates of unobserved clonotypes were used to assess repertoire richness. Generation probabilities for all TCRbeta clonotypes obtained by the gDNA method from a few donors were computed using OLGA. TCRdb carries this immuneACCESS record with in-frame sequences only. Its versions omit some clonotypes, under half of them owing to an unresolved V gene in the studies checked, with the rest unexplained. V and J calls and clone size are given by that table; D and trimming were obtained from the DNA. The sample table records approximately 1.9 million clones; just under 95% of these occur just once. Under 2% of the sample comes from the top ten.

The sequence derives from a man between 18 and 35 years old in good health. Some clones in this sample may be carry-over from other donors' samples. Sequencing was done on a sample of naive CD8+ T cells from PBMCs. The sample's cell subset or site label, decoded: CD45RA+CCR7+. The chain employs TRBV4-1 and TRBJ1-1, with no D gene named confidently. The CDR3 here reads CASSPTPAGVRTEAFF. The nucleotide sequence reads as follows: TGCGCCAGCAGCCCGACCCCTGCTGGGGTACGGACTGAAGCTTTCTTT.